Following are 16 T cell receptor beta chains from one sample sequenced in a study of blood T cell repertoires in COVID-19. Sequencing was performed with immunoSEQ multiplex PCR; in TCRdb, only in-frame clones are kept and a portion is missing. This repertoire shows 200,000 to 300,000 clones, roughly 86% found once; its top ten account for around 4%. Sequenced: PBMCs or T cells enriched from blood (not recorded which). The receptors stem from a young woman with acute COVID-19.

The gene calls are TRBV4-1 and TRBJ1-2; no clear D gene. The CDR3 spans 13 residues. Germline CDR1 is MGHRA and CDR2 is YSYEKL. The V and J ends lost 0 bases and 3 bases respectively, with 5 bases between them. CDR3 in amino acids: CASSQDLDYGYTF. In DNA, the CDR3 is TGCGCCAGCAGCCAAGATCTCGACTATGGCTACACCTTC.

For the CDR3, the DNA is TGCGCCAGCAGCCAAGAGAGGCGTGGAGGCACTGAAGCTTTCTTT. It is translated as CASSQERRGGTEAFF. The rearrangement joins TRBV4-3 to TRBJ1-1, with D unresolved. Trimming took off 0 bases at V and 4 bases at J, with 12 bases between the two ends. Germline-derived CDR1 and CDR2 are LGHNA and YSLEER. This CDR3 has 15 residues.

CDR3 amino acids: CASSSASGGRWGTQYF. The CDR3 region has the DNA TGTGCCAGCAGCTCCGCTAGCGGGGGCCGGTGGGGTACGCAGTATTTT. V and J are TRBV13 and TRBJ2-3; 10 bases match TRBD2. The CDR3 length is 16 residues. Germline loops: CDR1 PRHDT, CDR2 FYEKMQ (reference sequence). Losses at the gene ends were 4 bases for V and 8 bases for J; bases not matched to a gene: 12.

The chain combines TRBV19 with TRBJ1-6; TRBD1 matches 9 bases. This CDR3 region has 17 residues. Trimming at V came to 5 bases and at J to 4 bases, leaving 9 bases not matched to a gene. Germline CDR1 is LNHDA and CDR2 is SQIVND (reference sequence). The CDR3 DNA follows: TGTGCCAGTAGTTTATCCGGGACAGGGTATTATAATTCACCCCTCCACTTT. Translating it yields CASSLSGTGYYNSPLHF.

This clone was seen just once. The J gene is TRBJ1-1, the V gene TRBV10-3; no firm D call. The CDR3 sequence is 13 residues long. Germline CDR1 reads ENHRY; CDR2 reads SYGVKD. V gave up 2 bases and J gave up 11 bases, with 15 bases separating them. CDR3 sequence (DNA): TGTGCCATCAGTGAGCCGAGTCCCGCGGCGGCTTTCTTT. This codes for CAISEPSPAAAFF.

This clone was seen a few times. The J gene is TRBJ1-3, the V gene TRBV12-3 or TRBV12-4; D gene ambiguous. The CDR3 is 13 amino acids. V was trimmed by 5 bases and J by 4 bases, leaving 9 bases between them. The CDR3 spells CASSPSSGNTIYF. The CDR3, as DNA: TGTGCCAGCAGTCCTTCGAGCGGAAACACCATATATTTT.

The J gene is TRBJ2-1, the V gene TRBV27; a possible D gene is TRBD1 (5 bases). Germline loops: CDR1 MNHEY, CDR2 SMNVEV (reference sequence). The V end lost 1 base, the J end lost 2 bases, and 21 bases lay between the germline ends. The CDR3 consists of 19 residues. In nucleotides, the CDR3 is TGTGCCAGCAGTTTATTACGACAGTCGGCATGGACAACCTACAATGAGCAGTTCTTC. Its protein product is CASSLLRQSAWTTYNEQFF.

This clone was seen only once. J is TRBJ1-2 and V is TRBV2, with 10 bases aligning to TRBD1. CDR1 and CDR2 from the germline V gene are SNHLY and FYNNEI. There are 16 residues in the CDR3. Trimming removed 5 bases from V and 4 bases from J; junction bases left unmatched: 10. The CDR3 sequence: CASSLGTGDAIYGYTF. In nucleotides, the CDR3 is TGTGCCAGCAGTTTAGGGACAGGGGATGCGATCTATGGCTACACCTTC.

This sequence joins TRBV29-1 and TRBJ1-1; D is perhaps TRBD1 (5 bases). The CDR3 length is 14 residues. Trimming stripped 6 bases from V and 5 bases from J, with 19 bases between. Germline assignment: CDR1 SQVTM and CDR2 ANQGSEA. CDR3 amino acids: CSVDPHSGRTEAFF. The DNA of the CDR3 is TGCAGCGTCGACCCACATTCAGGGAGGACTGAAGCTTTCTTT.

This clone was picked up a small number of times. The V gene is TRBV9, the J gene TRBJ1-3; D is undetermined. CDR1 and CDR2 from the germline V gene are SGDLS and YYNGEE. Trimming removed 3 bases at V and 2 bases at J, with 9 bases between. CDR3 size: 14 residues. The CDR3 DNA reads TGTGCCAGCAGCGGCGACACTCCTGGAAACACCATATATTTT. It encodes CASSGDTPGNTIYF. Combining the CDR3 with reference TRBV9 and TRBJ1-3 gives the whole variable domain DSGVTQTPKHLITATGQRVTLRCSPRSGDLSVYWYQQSLDQGLQFLIQYYNGEERAKGNILERFSAQQFPDLHSELNLSSLELGDSALYFCASSGDTPGNTIYFGEGSWLTVV.

The genes are TRBV5-1 and TRBJ1-1; D unresolved. Germline-derived CDR1 and CDR2 are SGHRS and YFSETQ. The CDR3 is 15 residues long. V lost 0 bases, J lost 5 bases, and 14 bases lay in between. CDR3 residues: CASSLELSAGTEAFF. For the CDR3, the DNA is TGCGCCAGCAGCTTGGAGTTATCGGCGGGAACTGAAGCTTTCTTT.

The CDR3 loop reads CAISEGRKSNQPQHF. For the CDR3, the DNA is TGTGCCATCAGTGAAGGCAGGAAAAGCAATCAGCCCCAGCATTTT. V and J are TRBV10-3 and TRBJ1-5, with no clear D. V dropped 3 bases and J dropped 1 base, with 10 bases sitting between them. This CDR3 contains 15 residues. From germline, CDR1 is ENHRY and CDR2 SYGVKD.

This chain connects TRBV6-2 or TRBV6-3 to TRBJ2-1, with D maybe TRBD2 (7 bases). Germline V gene lookup returns CDR1 MNHEY and CDR2 SVGEGT. V was cut by 0 bases and J by 13 bases, with 16 bases left in between. CDR3 length equals 14 residues. The CDR3 loop reads CASSYSIGGQRQFF. The CDR3 coding sequence is TGTGCCAGCAGTTACTCGATCGGGGGGCAGAGACAGTTCTTC.

Worth noting for this clone: Mismatch with germline at one junction end may stem from a read error. The chain joins TRBV12-3 or TRBV12-4 to TRBJ1-2; 7 bases match TRBD1. This CDR3 spans 12 amino acids. As DNA, the CDR3 is TGTGCCAGCAGGCCCGGGACAGCCGACGGATACTTC. Its protein product is CASRPGTADGYF.

As to this clone: The same CDR3 also results from other DNA sequences found in this sample. V usage is TRBV10-1 and J usage is TRBJ2-1, with D maybe TRBD1 (6 bases). Germline V CDR1 and CDR2: WNHNN, SYGVQD (reference sequence). V was trimmed by 9 bases and J by 7 bases, leaving 10 bases between them. The CDR3 is 11 amino acids. CDR3 coding DNA: TGCGCCAGTTCTCAGGGGAATGAGCAGTTCTTC. It encodes CASSQGNEQFF.

V usage is TRBV27 and J usage is TRBJ1-2, with D possibly matching TRBD1 (6 bases). CDR3 length equals 14 residues. Germline V gene lookup returns CDR1 MNHEY and CDR2 SMNVEV (reference sequence). The V and J ends lost 4 bases and 6 bases respectively, with 15 bases between them. CDR3: CASSSLGQWDGYTF. The CDR3 bases are TGTGCCAGCAGTTCTTTGGGACAATGGGATGGCTACACCTTC.